The 21 T cell receptor beta chains below all came from one sample that was sequenced in a study of blood T cell repertoires in COVID-19. The repertoire was sequenced with immunoSEQ multiplex PCR; TCRdb's copy has only in-frame clones and lacks some. The table lists tens of thousands of clones, around 74% of them singletons, with over 3.5% in the top ten. Input material: peripheral blood. All receptors derive from a man between 65 and 80 years old with COVID-19, enrolled during active disease.

V is TRBV6-2 or TRBV6-3 and J is TRBJ2-7; 7 positions match TRBD2. This CDR3 region has 17 residues. Germline V lookup: CDR1 MNHEY, CDR2 SVGEGT. Trimming removed 2 bases from V and 1 base from J; junction bases left unmatched: 11. The CDR3 protein is CASSYNPLRERSYEQYF. The CDR3 bases are TGTGCCAGCAGTTACAATCCCTTGCGGGAGAGGTCCTACGAGCAGTACTTC.

This chain uses TRBV29-1 with TRBJ1-5, with a tentative D call TRBD1 (5 bases). The CDR3 totals 13 residues. V was pared by 6 bases and J by 5 bases, with 14 bases between. Germline values: CDR1 SQVTM, CDR2 ANQGSEA. This CDR3 reads CSVAWGPDQPQHF. CDR3 DNA sequence: TGCAGCGTGGCTTGGGGCCCAGATCAGCCCCAGCATTTT.

V is TRBV6-5 and J is TRBJ1-1, with D maybe TRBD1 (6 bases). V dropped 5 bases and J dropped 6 bases, with 10 bases sitting between them. CDR1 is MNHEY and CDR2 is SVGAGI in the germline V gene. The CDR3 spans 12 residues. The CDR3 DNA sequence: TGTGCCAGCAGTCTAAGGGGGTCTGAAGCTTTCTTT. It is translated as CASSLRGSEAFF.

The chain combines TRBV6-4 with TRBJ2-2; 7 bases are a match to TRBD1. This CDR3 contains 16 residues. V shed 4 bases and J 0 bases; nucleotides not matched to a gene: 5. Germline lookup yields CDR1 MRHNA and CDR2 SNTAGT. CDR3 in amino acids: CASSARQGANTGELFF. In nucleotides, the CDR3 is TGTGCCAGCAGTGCACGACAGGGAGCGAACACCGGGGAGCTGTTTTTT.

Only a few counts were recorded for this clone. V usage is TRBV5-6 and J usage is TRBJ2-7, with a weak D call TRBD2 (6 bases). Trimming shortened V by 3 bases and J by 7 bases, and 17 bases separated the two germline ends. Germline assignment: CDR1 SGHDT and CDR2 YYEEEE. The CDR3 is made up of 14 amino acids. The CDR3 loop reads CASSSGTRGWEQYF. CDR3 sequence (DNA): TGTGCCAGCAGCTCTGGGACCCGGGGGTGGGAGCAGTACTTC.

The rearrangement uses TRBV28 and TRBJ2-3; 12 bases map to TRBD2. The CDR3 has 17 residues. Per the germline V gene, CDR1 is MDHEN and CDR2 is SYDVKM. V lost 5 bases to trimming and J lost 2 bases; unmatched junction nucleotides: 8. CDR3 protein: CASSPPGLAGLTDTQYF. The CDR3 DNA reads as TGTGCCAGCAGTCCCCCGGGACTAGCGGGCCTCACAGATACGCAGTATTTT.

The rearrangement links TRBV4-2 to TRBJ2-1; TRBD2 might be the D (5 bases). Trimming stripped 0 bases from V and 2 bases from J, with 11 bases between. Per germline, CDR1 LGHNA and CDR2 YNFKEQ. CDR3 size: 16 residues. The CDR3 region has the DNA TGTGCCAGCAGCCAAGAATCCAGCGGACCCTACAATGAGCAGTTCTTC. Translated: CASSQESSGPYNEQFF.

This chain links TRBV5-4 with TRBJ2-2, with a possible D match to TRBD2 (5 bases). V was trimmed by 1 base and J by 6 bases, leaving 16 bases between them. Germline CDR1 and CDR2: SGHNT and YYREEE (reference sequence). The CDR3 totals 16 residues. The CDR3 sequence is CASSLLVGVVAGELFF. The CDR3 bases are TGTGCCAGCAGCTTGCTGGTGGGAGTGGTTGCCGGGGAGCTGTTTTTT.

The chain joins TRBV9 to TRBJ1-2; 8 bases match TRBD1. The trim removed 4 bases at V and 4 bases at J, leaving 12 bases unmatched. This CDR3 contains 16 residues. The germline gives CDR1 SGDLS, CDR2 YYNGEE. CDR3 residues: CASSFASGGTPYGYTF. CDR3 nucleotide sequence: TGTGCCAGCAGCTTCGCTTCAGGGGGCACCCCCTATGGCTACACCTTC.

The chain has TRBV4-3 and TRBJ2-2, with D uncertain. Trimming stripped 3 bases from V and 4 bases from J, with 12 bases between. Per germline, CDR1 LGHNA and CDR2 YSLEER. CDR3 size: 15 residues. The CDR3 nucleotides are TGCGCCAGCAGCCAGGCCCCAATTTCCACCGGGGAGCTGTTTTTT. As protein: CASSQAPISTGELFF.

Only one count was recorded for this clone. The V call is TRBV28, the J call TRBJ2-3; 12 bases match TRBD2. Germline V lookup: CDR1 MDHEN, CDR2 SYDVKM. The V and J ends lost 6 bases and 1 base, in that order; junction bases with no gene match: 5. The CDR3 is made up of 16 amino acids. The CDR3 coding sequence is TGTGCCAGCAGATTTCGGACTAGCGGGGGCACAGATACGCAGTATTTT. It is translated as CASRFRTSGGTDTQYF.

The chain has TRBV12-3 or TRBV12-4 and TRBJ1-1; no firm D call. The CDR3 contains 13 residues. V lost 2 bases and J lost 1, with 5 bases in between. The CDR3 protein is CASSLTGNTEAFF. As DNA, the CDR3 is TGTGCCAGCAGTTTAACTGGGAACACTGAAGCTTTCTTT.

This chain joins TRBV28 and TRBJ2-1, with no clear D. Germline V gives CDR1 MDHEN, CDR2 SYDVKM. Trimming stripped 6 bases from V and 0 bases from J, with 6 bases between. There are 13 residues in the CDR3. The CDR3 coding sequence is TGTGCCAGCAGACAGAGCTCCTACAATGAGCAGTTCTTC. It codes for CASRQSSYNEQFF.

The CDR3 DNA reads TGTGCCAGCATCCATTCCGGGGTCTACCCGACCTACGAGCAGTACTTC. Protein sequence: CASIHSGVYPTYEQYF. This chain links TRBV7-3 with TRBJ2-7; D is possibly TRBD2 (5 bases). The CDR3 loop spans 16 amino acids. The germline gives CDR1 SGHTA, CDR2 FQGTGA. V lost 7 bases and J lost 2, with 21 bases in between.

The chain combines TRBV12-3 or TRBV12-4 with TRBJ1-2, with D possibly being TRBD1 (6 bases). The CDR3 is 13 amino acids. V lost 3 bases to trimming and J lost 8 bases, with 13 bases between them. The DNA of the CDR3 is TGTGCCAGCAGTTTCACCAGGGGTGAGGGCTACACCTTC. Its protein is CASSFTRGEGYTF.

This chain links TRBV7-3 with TRBJ2-1, with TRBD2 matching over 10 bases. The length of the CDR3 is 16 residues. The V gene's germline CDR1 is SGHTA and CDR2 FQGTGA. Trimming cost V 0 bases and J 4 bases; bases outside gene matches: 3. The CDR3 loop is CASSLTSSGSYNEQFF. In nucleotides, the CDR3 is TGTGCCAGCAGCTTAACGTCTAGCGGGAGTTACAATGAGCAGTTCTTC.

The chain couples TRBV7-2 to TRBJ2-2; possible D gene TRBD1, 6 bases. There are 15 residues in the CDR3. CDR1 and CDR2 (germline): SGHTA, FQGNSA. Trimming removed 4 bases from V and 8 bases from J, with 17 bases in between. For the CDR3, the DNA is TGTGCCAGCAGCTCGCTTAGGGGGTCCCGTGGGGAGCTGTTTTTT. As protein: CASSSLRGSRGELFF.

V and J are TRBV5-1 and TRBJ1-1; TRBD1 is a possible D gene (6 bases). CDR3 length: 16 amino acids. Germline loops: CDR1 SGHRS, CDR2 YFSETQ. Trimming pared 0 bases from V and 1 base from J, leaving 13 bases between. The CDR3 DNA is TGCGCCAGCAGCTTGGCCGACTTGACAGGGAACACTGAAGCTTTCTTT. This encodes CASSLADLTGNTEAFF.

This chain links TRBV19 with TRBJ1-1; D is uncertain. V shed 0 bases and J shed 0 bases, with 8 bases lying between them. Per the germline V gene, CDR1 is LNHDA and CDR2 is SQIVND (reference sequence). The CDR3 consists of 15 residues. CDR3 in amino acids: CASSIDLTVNTEAFF. CDR3 nucleotide sequence: TGTGCCAGTAGTATAGATCTAACAGTGAACACTGAAGCTTTCTTT.

This clone appeared once. The chain combines TRBV5-1 with TRBJ1-2; 10 nucleotides line up with TRBD1. Germline V CDR1 and CDR2: SGHRS, YFSETQ. V lost 4 bases to trimming and J lost 4 bases; unmatched junction nucleotides: 7. The CDR3 loop spans 15 amino acids. Written as DNA, the CDR3 is TGCGCCAGCAGCACACCGGGACAGGGGACCTATGGCTACACCTTC. Amino acid sequence: CASSTPGQGTYGYTF.

The rearrangement links TRBV5-4 to TRBJ2-5; TRBD1 might be the D (6 bases). Germline V CDR1 and CDR2: SGHNT, YYREEE (reference sequence). The CDR3 sequence is 15 residues long. V was trimmed by 0 bases and J by 2 bases, leaving 11 bases between them. The DNA for the CDR3 is TGTGCCAGCAGCTTGGTAGACAGGCGACAAGAGACCCAGTACTTC. The encoded protein is CASSLVDRRQETQYF.